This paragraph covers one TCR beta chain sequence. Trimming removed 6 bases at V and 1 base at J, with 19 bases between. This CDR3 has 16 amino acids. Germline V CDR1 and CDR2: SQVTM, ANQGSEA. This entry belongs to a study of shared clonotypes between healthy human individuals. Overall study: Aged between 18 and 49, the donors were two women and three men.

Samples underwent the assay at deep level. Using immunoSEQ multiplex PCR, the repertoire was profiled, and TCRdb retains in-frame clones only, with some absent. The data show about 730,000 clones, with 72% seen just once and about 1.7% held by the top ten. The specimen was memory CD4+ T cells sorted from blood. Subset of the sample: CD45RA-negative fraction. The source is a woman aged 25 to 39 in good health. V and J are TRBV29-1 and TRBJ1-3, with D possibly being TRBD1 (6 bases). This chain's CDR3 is CSVGVGGGQSGNTIYF. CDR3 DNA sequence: TGCAGCGTAGGTGTCGGGGGCGGACAGTCTGGAAACACCATATATTTT.